This TCR beta chain appears in the sequencing data of a study of siplizumab effects on memory and regulatory T cells. TCRdb's copy holds only in-frame clones and misses some; the assay was immunoSEQ multiplex PCR. Found here are some 63,000 clones, nearly 98% of them singletons; the top ten hold about 0.091%. With 1 base removed from V and 1 base from J, the gap between germline ends came to 11 bases. CDR1 and CDR2 from the germline V gene are SGDLS and YYNGEE. The CDR3 extends over 16 amino acids. Points on this clone: Its specificity is not known.

The study, taken as a whole, reports: Naive T cells seemed more diverse than memory cells and seemed major alloresponse contributors.

Sequences were obtained from naive CD8+ T cells sorted from blood. The chain employs TRBV9 and TRBJ2-2, with D hard to call. This TCR derives from a human donor in good health. This chain's CDR3 is CASSVLIDMNTGELFF. CDR3 bases: TGTGCCAGCAGCGTACTGATCGACATGAACACCGGGGAGCTGTTTTTT.